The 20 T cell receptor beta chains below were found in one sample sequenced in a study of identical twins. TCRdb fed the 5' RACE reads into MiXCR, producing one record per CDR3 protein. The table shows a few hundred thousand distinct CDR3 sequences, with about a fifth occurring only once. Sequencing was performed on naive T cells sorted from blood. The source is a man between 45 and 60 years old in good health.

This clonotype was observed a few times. The CDR3 is CASSANFNQPQHF. The CDR3 coding sequence is TGTGCCAGCAGCGCGAACTTCAATCAGCCCCAGCATTTT. The chain has TRBV7-2 and TRBJ1-5; no definite D call. Germline CDR1 and CDR2: SGHTA and FQGNSA. Deletions cut 5 bases from V and 3 bases from J, with 8 bases between. The CDR3 contains 13 residues.

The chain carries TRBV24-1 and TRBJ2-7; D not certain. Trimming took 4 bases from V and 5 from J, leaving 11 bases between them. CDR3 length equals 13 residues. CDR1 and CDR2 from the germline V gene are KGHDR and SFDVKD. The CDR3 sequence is CATSDWVGHEQYF. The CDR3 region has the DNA TGTGCCACCAGTGACTGGGTGGGCCACGAGCAGTACTTC.

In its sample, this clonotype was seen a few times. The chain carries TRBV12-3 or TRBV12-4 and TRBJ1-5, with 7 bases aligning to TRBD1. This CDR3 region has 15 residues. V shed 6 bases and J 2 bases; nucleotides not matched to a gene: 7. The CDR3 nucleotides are TGTGCCAGCAGCCTAGACAGGGTTGGCAATCAGCCCCAGCATTTT. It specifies CASSLDRVGNQPQHF.

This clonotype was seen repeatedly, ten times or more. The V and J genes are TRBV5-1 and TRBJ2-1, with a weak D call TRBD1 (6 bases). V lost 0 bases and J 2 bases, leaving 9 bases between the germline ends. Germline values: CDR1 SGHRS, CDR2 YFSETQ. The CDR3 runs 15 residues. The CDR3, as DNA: TGCGCCAGCAGCTTGGGTGGACAGACCTACAATGAGCAGTTCTTC. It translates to CASSLGGQTYNEQFF.

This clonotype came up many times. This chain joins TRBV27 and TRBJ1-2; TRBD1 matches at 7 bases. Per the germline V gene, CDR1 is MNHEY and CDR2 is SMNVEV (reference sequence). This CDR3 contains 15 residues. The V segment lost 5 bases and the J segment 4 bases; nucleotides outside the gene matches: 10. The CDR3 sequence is CASSPHDRASYGYTF. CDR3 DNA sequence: TGTGCCAGCAGTCCCCATGACAGGGCGTCCTATGGCTACACCTTC.

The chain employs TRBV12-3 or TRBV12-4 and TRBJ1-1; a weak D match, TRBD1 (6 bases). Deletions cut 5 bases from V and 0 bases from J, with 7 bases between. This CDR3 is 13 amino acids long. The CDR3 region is CASSGTLNTEAFF. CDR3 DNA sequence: TGTGCCAGCAGTGGGACACTGAACACTGAAGCTTTCTTT.

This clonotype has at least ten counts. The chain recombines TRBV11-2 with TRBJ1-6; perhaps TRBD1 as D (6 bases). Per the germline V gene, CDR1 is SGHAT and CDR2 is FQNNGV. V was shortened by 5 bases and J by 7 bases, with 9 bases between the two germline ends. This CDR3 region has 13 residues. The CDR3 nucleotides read TGTGCCAGCAGCACAGGGTTCAATTCACCCCTCCACTTT. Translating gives CASSTGFNSPLHF.

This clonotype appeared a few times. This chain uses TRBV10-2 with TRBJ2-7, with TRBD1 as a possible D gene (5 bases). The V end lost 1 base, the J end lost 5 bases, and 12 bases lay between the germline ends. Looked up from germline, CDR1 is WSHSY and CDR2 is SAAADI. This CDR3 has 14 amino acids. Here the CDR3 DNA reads TGCGCCAGCAGTGAGTATTCAGGGTCCAACGAGCAGTACTTC. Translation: CASSEYSGSNEQYF.

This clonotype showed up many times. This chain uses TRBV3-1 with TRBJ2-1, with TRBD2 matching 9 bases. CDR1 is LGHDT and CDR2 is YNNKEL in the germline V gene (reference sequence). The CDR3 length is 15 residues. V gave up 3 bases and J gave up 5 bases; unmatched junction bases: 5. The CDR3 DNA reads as TGTGCCAGCAGCCATACGACTAGCGGAAACAATGAGCAGTTCTTC. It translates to CASSHTTSGNNEQFF.

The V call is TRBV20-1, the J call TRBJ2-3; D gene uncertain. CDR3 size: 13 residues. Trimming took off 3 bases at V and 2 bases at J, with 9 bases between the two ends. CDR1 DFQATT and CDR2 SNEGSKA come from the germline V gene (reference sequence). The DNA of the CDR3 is TGCAGTGCTAGTTGGGGAATCACAGATACGCAGTATTTT. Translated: CSASWGITDTQYF.

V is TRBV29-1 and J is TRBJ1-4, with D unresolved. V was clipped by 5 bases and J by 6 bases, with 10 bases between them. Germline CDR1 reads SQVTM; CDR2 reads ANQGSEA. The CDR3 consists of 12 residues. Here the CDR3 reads CSVNSGHEKLFF. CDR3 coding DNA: TGCAGCGTTAACAGCGGTCATGAAAAACTGTTTTTT.

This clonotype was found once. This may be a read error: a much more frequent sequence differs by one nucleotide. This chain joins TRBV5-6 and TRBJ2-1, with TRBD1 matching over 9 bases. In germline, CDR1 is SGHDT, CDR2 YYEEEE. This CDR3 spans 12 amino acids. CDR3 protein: CASSLPGQGPVF. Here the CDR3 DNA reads TGTGCCAGCAGCCTTCCGGGACAGGGCCCCGTCTTC.

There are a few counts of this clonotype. In nucleotides, the CDR3 is TGCAGCGTTGTTCGCGGACTAATGGTAGAGACCCAGTACTTC. Translated, it gives CSVVRGLMVETQYF. This chain uses TRBV29-1 with TRBJ2-5, with a weak D call TRBD2 (6 bases). Germline loops: CDR1 SQVTM, CDR2 ANQGSEA. This CDR3 comprises 14 residues. The V end lost 4 bases, the J end lost 4 bases, and 16 bases lay between the germline ends.

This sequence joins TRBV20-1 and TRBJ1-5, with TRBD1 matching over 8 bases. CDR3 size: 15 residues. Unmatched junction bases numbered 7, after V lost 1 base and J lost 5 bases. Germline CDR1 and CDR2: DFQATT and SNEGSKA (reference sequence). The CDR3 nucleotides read TGCAGTGCTAGAGTCCTTGACAGGGGCTATCAGCCCCAGCATTTT. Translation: CSARVLDRGYQPQHF.

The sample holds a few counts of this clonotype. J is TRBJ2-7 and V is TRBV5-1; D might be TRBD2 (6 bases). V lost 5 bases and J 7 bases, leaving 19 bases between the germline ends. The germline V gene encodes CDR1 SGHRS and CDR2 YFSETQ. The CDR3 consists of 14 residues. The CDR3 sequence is CASSLYAGSQEQYF. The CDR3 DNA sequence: TGCGCCAGCAGTCTATATGCCGGGAGCCAAGAGCAGTACTTC.

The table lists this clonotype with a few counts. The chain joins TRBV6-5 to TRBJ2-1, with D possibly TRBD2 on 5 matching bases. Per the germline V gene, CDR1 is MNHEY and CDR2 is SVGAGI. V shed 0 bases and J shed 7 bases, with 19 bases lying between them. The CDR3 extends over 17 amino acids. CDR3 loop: CASSYSSSLGSWNEQFF. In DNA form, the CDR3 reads TGTGCCAGCAGTTACTCTTCTAGCTTAGGGAGCTGGAATGAGCAGTTCTTC.

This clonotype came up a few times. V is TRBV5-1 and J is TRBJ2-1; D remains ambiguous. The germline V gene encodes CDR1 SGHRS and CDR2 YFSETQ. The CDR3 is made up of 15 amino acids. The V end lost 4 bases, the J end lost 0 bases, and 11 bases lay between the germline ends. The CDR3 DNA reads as TGCGCCAGCAGCCCGCGGAGAAACTCCTACAATGAGCAGTTCTTC. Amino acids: CASSPRRNSYNEQFF.

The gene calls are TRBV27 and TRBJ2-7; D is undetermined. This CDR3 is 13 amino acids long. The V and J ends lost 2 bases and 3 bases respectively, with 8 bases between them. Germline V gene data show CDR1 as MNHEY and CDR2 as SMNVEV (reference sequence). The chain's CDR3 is CASSLGERYEQYF. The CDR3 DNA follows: TGTGCCAGCAGTTTAGGAGAACGCTACGAGCAGTACTTC.

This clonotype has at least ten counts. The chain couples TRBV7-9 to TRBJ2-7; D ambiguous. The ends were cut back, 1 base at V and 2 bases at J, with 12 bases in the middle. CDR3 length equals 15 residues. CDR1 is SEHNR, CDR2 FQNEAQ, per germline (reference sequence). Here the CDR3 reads CASSLGADVAYEQYF. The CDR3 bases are TGTGCCAGCAGCTTAGGGGCGGACGTTGCCTACGAGCAGTACTTC.

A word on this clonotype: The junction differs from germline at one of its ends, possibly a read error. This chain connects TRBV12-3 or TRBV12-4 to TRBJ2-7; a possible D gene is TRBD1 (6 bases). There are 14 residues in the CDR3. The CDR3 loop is CASSPLQGSFEQYF. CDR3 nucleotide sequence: TGTGCCAGCAGTCCGCTACAGGGATCCTTCGAGCAGTACTTC.